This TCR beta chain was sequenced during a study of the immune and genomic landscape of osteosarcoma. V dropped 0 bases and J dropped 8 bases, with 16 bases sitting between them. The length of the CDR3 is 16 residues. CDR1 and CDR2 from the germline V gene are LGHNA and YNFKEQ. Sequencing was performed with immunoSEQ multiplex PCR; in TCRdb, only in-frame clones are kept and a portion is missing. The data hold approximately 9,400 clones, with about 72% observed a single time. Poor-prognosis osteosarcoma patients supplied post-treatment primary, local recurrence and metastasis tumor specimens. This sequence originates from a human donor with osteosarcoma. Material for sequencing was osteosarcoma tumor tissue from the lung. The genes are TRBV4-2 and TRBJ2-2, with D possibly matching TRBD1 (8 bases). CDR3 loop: CASSQDQGQGGGELFF. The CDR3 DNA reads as TGTGCCAGCAGCCAAGATCAAGGACAGGGAGGGGGGGAGCTGTTTTTT.